The clone carrying this TCR beta chain was seen more than once but under ten times. Its cognate antigen is unknown. This record comes from a study of blood T cells in healthy people across ages. Study findings and constraints: Measured against age, TCR beta diversity per million T cells decreased in a roughly linear manner.

This CDR3 spans 12 amino acids. The V gene lost 5 bases and the J gene lost 7 bases, with 10 bases spanning the gap. Donors were healthy Caucasian individuals from Russia aged roughly 6 to 90. A J-beta primer mix and a sample-barcoded 5' primer were used in a second PCR of about 7 to 11 cycles. Through a template-switch adaptor with 12 random nucleotides, each cDNA molecule received a tag. Each CDR3 protein gets one entry after TCRdb re-called the 5' RACE reads with MiXCR. Of about 620,000 distinct CDR3 sequences in the sample, around 21% were seen once. The TCR originated in a man between 65 and 85 years old in good health. Source material: blood. The chain combines TRBV12-3 or TRBV12-4 with TRBJ2-3; D unresolved. The chain's CDR3 is CASSVRQNTQYF. As DNA, the CDR3 is TGTGCCAGCAGTGTCCGCCAGAATACGCAGTATTTT.